The sequence of this TCR beta chain was determined in a study of T cell changes during pregnancy in multiple sclerosis (dated by TCRdb to about 2019). Looking at the study overall: The study looked at changes in the T cell repertoire across pregnancy in women with multiple sclerosis.

To prepare the library, the immunoSEQ multiplex PCR assay was applied. In its TCRdb copy, this immuneACCESS table keeps in-frame sequences only and misses some clones. Where compared with another copy, unresolved V genes explain less than half of these, and the others have no known cause. The sample data list roughly 57,000 clones, and about 88% of these were observed just once. Of the sample, less than 4% is held by the ten largest clones. In the case of this clone: Its antigen is still unknown. Qualities for individual bases were not recorded, and no much larger clone is one base off.

V loses 4 bases of germline sequence and J loses 7 bases, and the interval between the two ends is 11 bases. The CDR3 goes from the cysteine to the phenylalanine over 14 residues. Only CDR3 DNA is held: 42 bases, read in frame from base 1. CDR1 and CDR2, looked up from the germline V gene (reference sequence), are LNHDA and SQIVND. The receptor was isolated from a female donor with multiple sclerosis, enrolled in a pregnancy study. The specimen was CD8+ T cells from peripheral blood mononuclear cells, collected before pregnancy. This receptor chain uses TRBV19 and TRBJ1-6, with a weak D call of TRBD1 (6 bases match). The CDR3 in this case is CASSTGTLNSPLHF. The DNA is TGTGCCAGTAGTACCGGGACACTAAATTCACCCCTCCACTTT.